This T cell receptor (beta chain) is from a study of T cells in Graves' hyperthyroidism and ophthalmopathy. Per the germline V gene, CDR1 is MNHEY and CDR2 is SVGEGT. The V and J ends lost 5 bases and 4 bases, in that order; junction bases with no gene match: 13. This CDR3 is 17 amino acids long. Researchers took RNA transcripts and amplified the TCR beta CDR3 regions from them. Initially, a first-round RT-PCR of the TCR CDR3 employed the HTBI primer set. MiXCR was run by TCRdb on the multiplex PCR reads, yielding one entry per CDR3 protein. The sample contains hundreds of thousands of distinct CDR3 sequences, 20% to 25% of which appear only once. As concerns this clonotype: Its antigen is not identified.

The diagnoses drew upon clinical symptoms, serum thyroxine and TRAb, thyroid ultrasound and orbital computed tomography. Fresh 10 ml peripheral blood yielded PBMCs. Regarding the study as a whole: Ophthalmopathy, as predicted by the model, came a median 6.5 months after the prediction.

The rearrangement links TRBV6-2 or TRBV6-3 to TRBJ2-3; 9 bases line up with TRBD2. Sequenced: blood. The source is a young man with Graves' ophthalmopathy. CDR3: CASSQLDLAGAADTQYF. CDR3 bases: TGTGCCAGCAGTCAGCTCGACTTAGCGGGAGCGGCAGATACGCAGTATTTT.